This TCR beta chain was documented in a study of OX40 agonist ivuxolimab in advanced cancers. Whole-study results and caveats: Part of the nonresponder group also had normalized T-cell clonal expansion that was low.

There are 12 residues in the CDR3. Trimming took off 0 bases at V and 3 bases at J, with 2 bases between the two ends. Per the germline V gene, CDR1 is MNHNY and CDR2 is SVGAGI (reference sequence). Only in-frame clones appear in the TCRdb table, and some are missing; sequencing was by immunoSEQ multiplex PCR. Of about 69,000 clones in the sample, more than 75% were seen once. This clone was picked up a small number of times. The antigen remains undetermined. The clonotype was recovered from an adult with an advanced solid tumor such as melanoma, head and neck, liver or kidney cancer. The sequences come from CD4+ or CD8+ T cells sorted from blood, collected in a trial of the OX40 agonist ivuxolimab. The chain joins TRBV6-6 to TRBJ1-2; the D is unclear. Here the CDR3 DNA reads TGTGCCAGCAGTTACTCGGACTATGGCTACACCTTC. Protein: CASSYSDYGYTF.